The 27 T cell receptor beta chains below come from one sample, sequenced in a study of blood T cell repertoires in COVID-19. TCRdb's table, derived via immunoSEQ multiplex PCR, lists solely in-frame clones and lacks some. The table has about 85,000 clones, approximately 80% seen once. Sequencing used peripheral blood. Receptors were obtained from a man in his 70s with acute or convalescent COVID-19.

The V and J genes are TRBV19 and TRBJ2-6; D is uncertain. CDR1 and CDR2 (germline): LNHDA, SQIVND (reference sequence). The V end was cut by 7 bases, the J end by 2 bases, with 3 bases between. The CDR3 runs to 12 residues. Here the CDR3 DNA reads TGTGCCAGTACCACTGGGGCCAACGTCCTGACTTTC. This encodes CASTTGANVLTF.

The chain combines TRBV18 with TRBJ2-2, with D tentatively TRBD1 (6 bases). The CDR3 has 14 amino acids. With 3 bases removed from V and 1 base from J, the gap between germline ends came to 6 bases. From germline, CDR1 is KGHSH and CDR2 LQKENI. The CDR3 region has the DNA TGTGCCAGCTCACCGACAGGGAACACCGGGGAGCTGTTTTTT. Encoded protein: CASSPTGNTGELFF.

J is TRBJ1-2 and V is TRBV3-1 (or the pseudogene TRBV3-2), with TRBD1 as a possible D gene (5 bases). In germline, CDR1 is LGHDT, CDR2 YNNKEL (reference sequence). This CDR3 is 14 amino acids long. Trimming removed 2 bases from V and 8 bases from J, with 15 bases in between. The CDR3 coding sequence is TGTGCCAGCAGCCAAAGGGGTAGGGAGGAGGGCTACACCTTC. Translating gives CASSQRGREEGYTF.

The J gene is TRBJ1-2, the V gene TRBV19; 9 bases are shared with TRBD1. The CDR3 runs to 14 residues. The germline V gene has CDR1 LNHDA and CDR2 SQIVND (reference sequence). J gave up 4 bases and V 6 bases, and 6 bases lay outside the gene matches. DNA of the CDR3: TGTGCCAGTAGAACTACAGGGGGCACCTATGGCTACACCTTC. This sequence encodes CASRTTGGTYGYTF.

The V gene is TRBV19, the J gene TRBJ2-3, with D unresolved. This CDR3 is built from 13 residues. V was clipped by 0 bases and J by 4 bases, with 5 bases between them. Per germline, CDR1 LNHDA and CDR2 SQIVND (reference sequence). The CDR3 DNA is TGTGCCAGTAGTATAGAAGGAGCAGATACGCAGTATTTT. Amino acids: CASSIEGADTQYF.

The chain couples TRBV5-4 to TRBJ1-3; D remains unclear. Trimming took off 4 bases at V and 0 bases at J, with 5 bases between the two ends. The germline gives CDR1 SGHNT, CDR2 YYREEE (reference sequence). The CDR3 sequence is 13 residues long. The DNA for the CDR3 is TGTGCCAGCAGCCCCAGCTCTGGAAACACCATATATTTT. Translated, it gives CASSPSSGNTIYF.

This clone was detected a few times. V gene TRBV29-1 combines with J gene TRBJ2-7; TRBD1 matches 11 bases. CDR3 length: 15 residues. V trimming: 5 bases; J trimming: 8 bases; junction bases outside the gene matches: 14. Per the germline V gene, CDR1 is SQVTM and CDR2 is ANQGSEA. The CDR3 reads CSVPGTGGIDMKQYF. The DNA of the CDR3 is TGCAGCGTTCCCGGGACAGGGGGAATCGATATGAAGCAGTACTTC.

This clone has a single count. The V gene is TRBV28, the J gene TRBJ1-4; D not certain. This CDR3 has 11 residues. Germline-derived CDR1 and CDR2 are MDHEN and SYDVKM. The V gene lost 10 bases and the J gene lost 7 bases, with 10 bases spanning the gap. CDR3 sequence reads: CATSDSEKLFF. The CDR3 DNA follows: TGTGCCACCTCTGATAGTGAAAAACTGTTTTTT.

This sequence joins TRBV19 and TRBJ2-2; the D gene is possibly TRBD1 (5 bases). The CDR3 extends over 14 amino acids. Looked up from germline, CDR1 is LNHDA and CDR2 is SQIVND (reference sequence). Between the trimmed V and J ends, which lost 6 bases and 2 bases, there was a span of 10 bases. This CDR3 reads CASSTDSNTGELFF. CDR3 nucleotides: TGTGCCAGTAGCACCGACAGTAACACCGGGGAGCTGTTTTTT.

This clone was detected a few times. The CDR3: CASAPGQGNQPQHF. The CDR3 bases are TGTGCCAGCGCACCGGGACAGGGCAATCAGCCCCAGCATTTT. The V and J genes are TRBV2 and TRBJ1-5, with 8 bases aligning to TRBD1. The CDR3 is 14 amino acids. Germline V gives CDR1 SNHLY, CDR2 FYNNEI. J gave up 2 bases and V 8 bases, and 5 bases lay outside the gene matches.

This rearrangement joins TRBV9 to TRBJ1-5; D perhaps matches TRBD1 (5 bases). Trimming stripped 0 bases from V and 7 bases from J, with 11 bases between. The CDR3 covers 14 residues. Looked up from germline, CDR1 is SGDLS and CDR2 is YYNGEE. Here the CDR3 DNA reads TGTGCCAGCAGCGTAGCGGGGGGAGAGCAGCCCCAGCATTTT. Amino acids: CASSVAGGEQPQHF.

This clone appeared a single time. The chain joins TRBV5-5 to TRBJ2-7, with D possibly being TRBD1 (5 bases). The CDR3 is 14 residues long. The V gene's germline CDR1 is SGHKS and CDR2 YYEKEE (reference sequence). The germline V and J ends were trimmed by 4 bases and 3 bases, with 14 bases remaining between them. CDR3 region: CASSTDSYLYEQYF. The CDR3 bases are TGTGCCAGCAGCACTGACAGCTACCTCTACGAGCAGTACTTC.

This chain connects TRBV5-1 to TRBJ1-1; no clear D gene. Germline CDR1 and CDR2: SGHRS and YFSETQ. CDR3 length: 16 amino acids. The V end lost 0 bases, the J end lost 3 bases, and 15 bases lay between the germline ends. CDR3 nucleotides: TGCGCCAGCAGCTTGGCCCGGGCGGGGATGGACACTGAAGCTTTCTTT. Encoded protein: CASSLARAGMDTEAFF.

The V call is TRBV5-1, the J call TRBJ2-7; 8 bases line up with TRBD1. The CDR3 length is 15 residues. Germline V gives CDR1 SGHRS, CDR2 YFSETQ. V lost 4 bases to trimming and J lost 0 bases; unmatched junction nucleotides: 6. CDR3 region: CASSPGDRSSYEQYF. The CDR3 DNA reads TGCGCCAGCAGCCCGGGGGACAGGAGCTCCTACGAGCAGTACTTC.

The chain couples TRBV28 to TRBJ2-7; tentative D call: TRBD1 (6 bases). The CDR3 totals 13 residues. Trimming stripped 6 bases from V and 7 bases from J, with 16 bases between. Germline CDR1 and CDR2: MDHEN and SYDVKM. The CDR3 reads CASSYREGWEQYF. CDR3 DNA sequence: TGTGCCAGCAGCTACAGGGAAGGGTGGGAGCAGTACTTC.

This sequence joins TRBV7-6 and TRBJ2-1; TRBD2 aligns across 12 bases. The CDR3 extends over 18 amino acids. The V segment lost 5 bases and the J segment 1 base; nucleotides outside the gene matches: 9. CDR1 is SGHVS and CDR2 is FNYEAQ in the germline V gene. CDR3 region: CASSLRLAGALSYNEQFF. The DNA of the CDR3 is TGTGCCAGCAGCCTCAGACTAGCGGGGGCCTTATCCTACAATGAGCAGTTCTTC. The variable domain in full, completed from reference TRBV7-6 and TRBJ2-1, reads GAGVSQSPRYKVTKRGQDVALRCDPISGHVSLYWYRQALGQGPEFLTYFNYEAQQDKSGLPNDRFSAERPEGSISTLTIQRTEQRDSAMYRCASSLRLAGALSYNEQFFGPGTRLTVL.

This clone was seen a handful of times. The rearrangement uses TRBV10-1 and TRBJ2-7; a possible D gene is TRBD1 (5 bases). From germline, CDR1 is WNHNN and CDR2 SYGVQD (reference sequence). The CDR3 length is 13 residues. The V and J ends lost 8 bases and 3 bases respectively, with 14 bases between them. The CDR3 sequence: CASVTVKLYEQYF. The CDR3, as DNA: TGCGCCAGCGTGACAGTAAAACTCTACGAGCAGTACTTC.

V gene TRBV5-1 combines with J gene TRBJ2-1, with 8 nucleotides matching TRBD2. Per the germline V gene, CDR1 is SGHRS and CDR2 is YFSETQ. The ends lost 4 bases at V and 4 bases at J; junction bases unmatched: 7. This CDR3 spans 15 amino acids. This CDR3 is CASSDGSGGYNEQFF. As DNA, the CDR3 is TGCGCCAGCAGCGATGGGAGCGGGGGATACAATGAGCAGTTCTTC.

This clone was observed once. The rearrangement links TRBV27 to TRBJ2-6, with TRBD2 as a possible D gene (5 bases). Germline V lookup: CDR1 MNHEY, CDR2 SMNVEV (reference sequence). Trimming took off 1 base at V and 0 bases at J, with 13 bases between the two ends. The CDR3 contains 18 residues. CDR3 in amino acids: CASSLFGAEISGANVLTF. DNA for the CDR3: TGTGCCAGCAGTTTATTTGGAGCGGAAATCTCTGGGGCCAACGTCCTGACTTTC.

The CDR3 nucleotides read TGTGCCAGCAGCTTGAGAGGGCTCACCGGGGAGCTGTTTTTT. It translates to CASSLRGLTGELFF. The chain employs TRBV5-6 and TRBJ2-2; TRBD2 is a possible D gene (5 bases). The V end was cut by 1 base, the J end by 4 bases, with 8 bases between. In germline, CDR1 is SGHDT, CDR2 YYEEEE. The CDR3 consists of 14 residues.

The chain's CDR3 is CASSIDRDQPQHF. The CDR3 nucleotides read TGTGCCAGCAGCATCGACAGGGACCAGCCCCAGCATTTT. This chain uses TRBV6-5 with TRBJ1-5, with 7 bases lining up with TRBD1. The germline V gene has CDR1 MNHEY and CDR2 SVGAGI. V lost 6 bases, J lost 7 bases, and 6 bases stayed unmatched. The CDR3 runs 13 residues.

The chain joins TRBV5-5 to TRBJ2-7; possible D gene TRBD1, 7 bases. Germline-derived CDR1 and CDR2 are SGHKS and YYEKEE (reference sequence). This CDR3 region has 14 residues. The ends were cut back, 2 bases at V and 8 bases at J, with 17 bases in the middle. The CDR3 here is CASSFGRGDKKQYV. The CDR3 DNA reads TGTGCCAGCAGCTTTGGCAGGGGGGATAAAAAGCAGTACGTC.

V is TRBV5-6 and J is TRBJ2-4; the match to TRBD2 covers 8 bases. In germline, CDR1 is SGHDT, CDR2 YYEEEE. V lost 2 bases, J lost 8 bases, and 3 bases stayed unmatched. The CDR3 length is 13 residues. The CDR3 DNA reads as TGTGCCAGCAGCTTCGGGGGGGGGCACATTCAGTACTTC. The encoded protein is CASSFGGGHIQYF.

The chain combines TRBV7-8 with TRBJ2-7; 8 nucleotides agree with TRBD2. With V trimmed by 2 bases and J by 5 bases, 5 bases remained unmatched. CDR3 length: 14 amino acids. The germline V gene encodes CDR1 SGHVS and CDR2 FQNEAQ. The CDR3 DNA reads TGTGCCAGCAGCTTAAGTAAGCGGGGGCACGAGCAGTACGTC. Amino acids: CASSLSKRGHEQYV.

This chain connects TRBV24-1 to TRBJ2-3; 9 bases align to TRBD1. The CDR3 consists of 17 residues. V dropped 3 bases and J dropped 4; count of bases not matched to a gene: 10. The germline gives CDR1 KGHDR, CDR2 SFDVKD. CDR3 in amino acids: CATSDTSGQGGADTQYF. Here the CDR3 DNA reads TGTGCCACCAGTGATACATCGGGACAGGGAGGGGCAGATACGCAGTATTTT.

The chain uses TRBV10-3 and TRBJ2-1; 7 nucleotides line up with TRBD2. Germline loops: CDR1 ENHRY, CDR2 SYGVKD. V lost 10 bases and J lost 6; bases outside the gene matches: 6. The CDR3 contains 12 residues. CDR3 nucleotides: TGTGCCACCGAGACTAGCTCCAATGAGCAGTTCTTC. Translated, it gives CATETSSNEQFF.

This clone occurred once. The chain has TRBV13 and TRBJ1-1, with D tentatively TRBD1 (6 bases). CDR1 is PRHDT and CDR2 is FYEKMQ in the germline V gene (reference sequence). The CDR3 has 13 amino acids. Trimming stripped 0 bases from V and 6 bases from J, with 8 bases between. CDR3 sequence reads: CASSLGRGAEAFF. The DNA of the CDR3 is TGTGCCAGCAGCTTAGGCAGGGGAGCTGAAGCTTTCTTT.